This T cell receptor (beta chain) was captured by sequencing in a study of early T cells in non-severe SARS-CoV-2 infection. Individual cDNA molecules received unique molecular identifiers. From the 5' RACE reads, TCRdb called clonotypes with MiXCR, one entry per CDR3 protein. The sample consists of tens of thousands of distinct CDR3 sequences, about 3.7% of them appearing once. This clonotype was detected many times. The CDR3 covers 15 residues. The germline V gene has CDR1 MGHRA and CDR2 YSYEKL. Trimming took 0 bases from V and 5 from J, leaving 11 bases between them. The sample was whole blood. This TCR derives from an adult who was a healthcare worker with PCR-confirmed SARS-CoV-2 infection or an uninfected control (not recorded which). V and J are TRBV4-1 and TRBJ1-5; possible D gene TRBD1, 6 bases. This CDR3 reads CASSQDKGGDQPQHF. The CDR3 nucleotides are TGCGCCAGCAGCCAAGATAAGGGGGGAGATCAGCCCCAGCATTTT.